The 20 T cell receptor beta chains reported below all come from one sample, sequenced in a study of T cells after posttransplantation cyclophosphamide. A marrow graft followed busulfan-fludarabine conditioning, with cyclophosphamide on days +3 and +4. Assay: immunoSEQ multiplex PCR; the TCRdb copy retains only in-frame clones and omits some. This table holds about 3,300 clones, about 76% found once. Sequenced here: PBMCs, sampled 150 to 200 days after allogeneic stem cell transplant with posttransplant cyclophosphamide. The receptors derive from a male patient between 60 and 69 years old who received an allogeneic stem cell transplant from a related donor and was CMV-positive. A share of the T cells may be of graft donor origin.

The chain employs TRBV18 and TRBJ2-1, with 8 bases identical to TRBD1. Germline V gene sequence: CDR1 KGHSH, CDR2 LQKENI. This CDR3 has 16 residues. Germline trimming cut 0 bases from V and 7 bases from J; bases unmatched to any gene: 8. The CDR3 nucleotides read TGTGCCAGCTCACCACCGGACAGGGCGTGGGGAAATGAGCAGTTCTTC. It encodes CASSPPDRAWGNEQFF.

The gene calls are TRBV7-9 and TRBJ2-7, with 11 bases that match TRBD1. Trimming at V came to 5 bases and at J to 12 bases, leaving 9 bases not matched to a gene. Germline CDR1 and CDR2: SEHNR and FQNEAQ (reference sequence). The CDR3 is made up of 13 amino acids. The CDR3 DNA sequence: TGTGCCAGCAGCCCTCAGGACAGGGGGCGGTCGTACTTC. It translates to CASSPQDRGRSYF. The full variable domain, in which reference TRBV7-9 and TRBJ2-7 provide the parts outside the CDR3, is DTGVSQNPRHKITKRGQNVTFRCDPISEHNRLYWYRQTLGQGPEFLTYFQNEAQLEKSRLLSDRFSAERPKGSFSTLEIQRTEQGDSAMYLCASSPQDRGRSYFGPGTRLTVT.

The chain links TRBV30 to TRBJ1-1, with D perhaps matching TRBD1 (5 bases). CDR1 and CDR2 from the germline V gene are GTSNPN and SVGIG (reference sequence). Trimming shortened V by 2 bases and J by 1 base, and 8 bases separated the two germline ends. The CDR3 loop spans 13 amino acids. The CDR3 DNA reads as TGTGCCTGGAGTCCACAGGAGAACACTGAAGCTTTCTTT. This encodes CAWSPQENTEAFF.

The chain recombines TRBV7-3 with TRBJ2-7; 12 bases line up with TRBD1. Germline V gene lookup returns CDR1 SGHTA and CDR2 FQGTGA. There are 16 residues in the CDR3. The ends lost 5 bases at V and 6 bases at J; junction bases unmatched: 11. The CDR3 nucleotides read TGTGCCAGCAGCCCCCAGTCGAGGGGACAGGGGGCCGAGCAGTACTTC. Translating it yields CASSPQSRGQGAEQYF.

This chain connects TRBV6-1 to TRBJ1-2, with unresolved D. This CDR3 is built from 14 residues. The germline CDR1 and CDR2 sequences are MNHNS and SASEGT. Trimming stripped 0 bases from V and 4 bases from J, with 9 bases between. DNA for the CDR3: TGTGCCAGCAGTGAAGCGGGAGAGCCCTATGGCTACACCTTC. This translates into CASSEAGEPYGYTF.

CDR3 coding DNA: TGTGCCAGCAGCCAGGGGGACAGGGGGAACACCGGGGAGCTGTTTTTT. It translates to CASSQGDRGNTGELFF. The chain links TRBV5-5 to TRBJ2-2; TRBD1 aligns across 10 bases. V lost 4 bases, J lost 1 base, and 4 bases stayed unmatched. This CDR3 contains 16 residues. Per the germline V gene, CDR1 is SGHKS and CDR2 is YYEKEE (reference sequence).

The chain joins TRBV28 to TRBJ1-2; TRBD1 matches 9 bases. Germline V gene lookup returns CDR1 MDHEN and CDR2 SYDVKM. CDR3 length: 16 residues. The V segment lost 5 bases and the J segment 7 bases; nucleotides outside the gene matches: 14. CDR3: CASSLIPGTGSGGYTF. The CDR3 DNA reads TGTGCCAGCAGTCTCATTCCCGGGACAGGGTCGGGTGGCTACACCTTC.

The rearrangement uses TRBV5-6 and TRBJ1-2, with D possibly being TRBD1 (6 bases). Germline CDR1 reads SGHDT; CDR2 reads YYEEEE. Trimming left V 2 bases short and J 7 bases short, with 12 bases between. The CDR3 runs 13 residues. CDR3 residues: CASSFVSGVGYTF. The CDR3 coding sequence is TGTGCCAGCAGCTTTGTCTCAGGGGTTGGCTACACCTTC.

In its sample, this clone was seen once. The chain carries TRBV30 and TRBJ1-5, with D perhaps matching TRBD1 (6 bases). This CDR3 region has 16 residues. V was clipped by 1 base and J by 1 base, with 14 bases between them. Germline V gene lookup returns CDR1 GTSNPN and CDR2 SVGIG (reference sequence). In DNA form, the CDR3 reads TGTGCCTGGAGTGCCGAAACAGGGAGAAGCAATCAGCCCCAGCATTTT. It codes for CAWSAETGRSNQPQHF. Supplemented by reference TRBV30 and TRBJ1-5, the full variable domain reads SQTIHQWPATLVQPVGSPLSLECTVEGTSNPNLYWYRQAAGRGLQLLFYSVGIGQISSEVPQNLSASRPQDRQFILSSKKLLLSDSGFYLCAWSAETGRSNQPQHFGDGTRLSIL.

A single count supports this clone. This rearrangement joins TRBV5-3 to TRBJ2-7; D is perhaps TRBD1 (6 bases). TRBV5-3 is identified as an open reading frame with a role that is uncertain. The V end lost 1 base, the J end lost 3 bases, and 8 bases lay between the germline ends. The CDR3 sequence is 13 residues long. The DNA for the CDR3 is TGTGCCAGAAGCTTGTGCAGGGGCTACGAGCAGTACTTC. Translating it yields CARSLCRGYEQYF.

The chain recombines TRBV28 with TRBJ2-1; 11 nucleotides agree with TRBD2. Germline V gene data show CDR1 as MDHEN and CDR2 as SYDVKM. CDR3 length equals 17 residues. V dropped 2 bases and J dropped 1; count of bases not matched to a gene: 4. The CDR3 DNA reads TGTGCCAGCAGTTTACCTCGGACTAGCGGGTCCTACAATGAGCAGTTCTTC. Its protein is CASSLPRTSGSYNEQFF.

This clone is a singleton in its sample. V usage is TRBV7-8 and J usage is TRBJ2-7; a weak D match, TRBD1 (6 bases). Deletions cut 3 bases from V and 2 bases from J, with 8 bases between. This CDR3 is built from 13 residues. The V gene's germline CDR1 is SGHVS and CDR2 FQNEAQ. The CDR3 nucleotides read TGTGCCAGCAGCTTTGGACAGACCTACGAGCAGTACGTC. It specifies CASSFGQTYEQYV.

This chain links TRBV27 with TRBJ2-7, with TRBD2 as a possible D gene (5 bases). V lost 6 bases to trimming and J lost 1 base, with 10 bases between them. This CDR3 spans 13 amino acids. CDR1 MNHEY and CDR2 SMNVEV come from the germline V gene (reference sequence). CDR3 sequence (DNA): TGTGCCAGCAGACGGACGGGGTCCTACGAGCAGTACGTC. The encoded protein is CASRRTGSYEQYV.

This clone was observed once. The V call is TRBV6-6, the J call TRBJ1-2; TRBD1 agrees at 7 bases. This CDR3 has 13 amino acids. From germline, CDR1 is MNHNY and CDR2 SVGAGI (reference sequence). Losses at the gene ends were 6 bases for V and 7 bases for J; bases not matched to a gene: 8. CDR3 coding DNA: TGTGCCAGCAGCCGAGACAGGGAGTCTGGCTACACCTTC. It codes for CASSRDRESGYTF.

This clone was observed once. The J gene is TRBJ2-1, the V gene TRBV5-4; TRBD2 matches 7 bases. This CDR3 has 14 residues. Per germline, CDR1 SGHNT and CDR2 YYREEE (reference sequence). With 0 bases clipped from V and 7 bases from J, the junction kept 4 bases outside the gene matches. CDR3 nucleotides: TGTGCCAGCAGCTTGGCTGGGGGGGGGAATGAGCAGTTCTTC. It yields the protein CASSLAGGGNEQFF.

In its sample, this clone was seen once. The chain joins TRBV6-1 to TRBJ2-3; the D gene is possibly TRBD2 (5 bases). V gave up 1 base and J gave up 3 bases, with 11 bases separating them. The CDR3 has 15 residues. Germline assignment: CDR1 MNHNS and CDR2 SASEGT. CDR3 bases: TGTGCCAGCAGTGAAGGAGGGTTGCCAACAGATACGCAGTATTTT. As protein: CASSEGGLPTDTQYF.

This clone came up a few times. The chain recombines TRBV25-1 with TRBJ2-1, with TRBD2 identical over 11 bases. CDR3 length equals 15 residues. Germline V gene lookup returns CDR1 MGHDK and CDR2 SYGVNS. The V and J ends lost 4 bases and 7 bases, in that order; junction bases with no gene match: 6. As DNA, the CDR3 is TGTGCCAGCAGTGTACTAGCGGGGGTGGGGAATGAGCAGTTCTTC. Translated, it gives CASSVLAGVGNEQFF.

V usage is TRBV19 and J usage is TRBJ1-2, with a tentative D call TRBD1 (6 bases). The germline V and J ends were trimmed by 1 base and 3 bases, with 9 bases remaining between them. This CDR3 comprises 14 residues. CDR1 and CDR2 (germline): LNHDA, SQIVND (reference sequence). The CDR3 region is CASSIGQGYYGYTF. The CDR3, as DNA: TGTGCCAGTAGTATAGGCCAGGGGTACTATGGCTACACCTTC. The complete variable domain, with remaining parts taken from reference TRBV19 and TRBJ1-2, reads DGGITQSPKYLFRKEGQNVTLSCEQNLNHDAMYWYRQDPGQGLRLIYYSQIVNDFQKGDIAEGYSVSREKKESFPLTVTSAQKNPTAFYLCASSIGQGYYGYTFGSGTRLTVV.

The chain recombines TRBV7-3 with TRBJ2-1; TRBD2 agrees at 7 bases. Trimming cost V 2 bases and J 6 bases; bases outside gene matches: 4. The germline gives CDR1 SGHTA, CDR2 FQGTGA. This CDR3 region has 14 residues. Here the CDR3 DNA reads TGTGCCAGCAGCTTACGGGGAGGGAGCAATGAGCAGTTCTTC. Translating gives CASSLRGGSNEQFF. The variable domain in full, completed from reference TRBV7-3 and TRBJ2-1, reads GAGVSQTPSNKVTEKGKYVELRCDPISGHTALYWYRQSLGQGPEFLIYFQGTGAADDSGLPNDRFFAVRPEGSVSTLKIQRTERGDSAVYLCASSLRGGSNEQFFGPGTRLTVL.

This rearrangement joins TRBV6-5 to TRBJ1-4; TRBD1 matches at 10 bases. The CDR3 covers 15 residues. Germline assignment: CDR1 MNHEY and CDR2 SVGAGI. V lost 1 base and J lost 5; bases outside the gene matches: 1. The CDR3 loop is CASSYLGQGNEKLFF. CDR3 bases: TGTGCCAGCAGTTACTTGGGACAGGGGAATGAAAAACTGTTTTTT.